This note documents a single T cell receptor beta chain sequence. The germline V gene encodes CDR1 PRHDT and CDR2 FYEKMQ (reference sequence). This CDR3 has 16 residues. J lost 1 base, V lost 6 bases, and 11 bases had no gene match. The entry originates in a study of blood T cell repertoires in COVID-19. Only in-frame clones appear in the TCRdb table, and some are missing; sequencing was by immunoSEQ multiplex PCR. The sample holds more than 250,000 clones; roughly 88% are singletons and the top ten take about 0.7%. The chain uses TRBV13 and TRBJ2-5; 7 nucleotides agree with TRBD1. The sequence was collected from a human donor in a cohort sampled during active COVID-19. Sequencing was done on a sample of peripheral blood. The CDR3 loop reads CASRPRPRDSQETQYF. DNA for the CDR3: TGTGCCAGCAGACCACGACCCCGGGACAGCCAAGAGACCCAGTACTTC. The full variable domain, in which reference TRBV13 and TRBJ2-5 provide the parts outside the CDR3, is AAGVIQSPRHLIKEKRETATLKCYPIPRHDTVYWYQQGPGQDPQFLISFYEKMQSDKGSIPDRFSAQQFSDYHSELNMSSLELGDSALYFCASRPRPRDSQETQYFGPGTRLLVL.